A single sample gave rise to the 3 T cell receptor beta chains below, sequenced in a study of CD8+CD57+ T cells in acquired aplastic anemia (dated by TCRdb to between 2017 and 2018). TCRdb names Illumina HiSeq 2000 as the instrument used. Profiling of TCR beta VDJ combinations and CDR3 sequences used genomic DNA as the template. The public reads were run again by TCRdb, first through fastp at Q25 and then through MiXCR, and only productive beta chains were kept. Rows are combined by CDR3 protein, so each entry shows the most common genes and DNA. The sample data list about 160,000 distinct CDR3 sequences, and more than 40% of these were observed just once. The ten largest clones represent more than 30% of the sample. Flow cytometry had shown CD8+CD57+ cell expansion in the patients selected for sequencing. Sequencing was done on a sample of sorted CD4+, CD8+, or CD8+CD57+ T cells (not recorded which) from PBMCs. The source is a human donor with aplastic anemia.

Many counts were recorded for this clonotype. Here the CDR3 reads CASSPSTGGSGANVLTF. The CDR3 DNA is TGCGCCAGCAGCCCGTCGACAGGGGGCTCTGGGGCCAACGTCCTGACTTTC. The chain has TRBV4-3 and TRBJ2-6; TRBD1 agrees at 9 bases. This CDR3 has 17 residues. Germline-derived CDR1 and CDR2 are LGHNA and YSLEER. V shed 4 bases, J shed 0 bases, and the junction held 4 bases outside the gene matches.

Ten or more counts support this clonotype. V usage is TRBV4-3 and J usage is TRBJ2-2; no clear D. The CDR3 is 16 residues long. Trimming pared 4 bases from V and 2 bases from J, leaving 14 bases between. Germline V lookup: CDR1 LGHNA, CDR2 YSLEER. CDR3 residues: CASSPRPIVNTGELFF. CDR3 nucleotides: TGCGCCAGCAGCCCCCGTCCCATCGTTAACACCGGGGAGCTGTTTTTT.

Points on this clonotype: A read error may explain this, as a much larger clone is one base away. The chain uses TRBV6-1 and TRBJ1-1; no reliable D call. The germline gives CDR1 MNHNS, CDR2 SASEGT. The CDR3 runs 11 residues. V was trimmed by 7 bases and J by 7 bases, leaving 10 bases between them. The CDR3 region has the DNA TGTGCCAGCACTGTAAGTGGTGAAGCTTTCTTT. It specifies CASTVSGEAFF.